These 21 T cell receptor beta chains came from one sample sequenced in a study of radiotherapy plus CTLA-4 blockade in lung cancer. Sequenced by immunoSEQ multiplex PCR; TCRdb stores in-frame clones only, minus some. The table includes under 65,000 clones, around four fifths detected once. Sample: peripheral blood, taken from a patient treated with radiotherapy plus ipilimumab. The receptor set was obtained from a human donor with non-small cell lung cancer whose response to radiotherapy plus ipilimumab could not be evaluated.

The chain combines TRBV19 with TRBJ1-5; TRBD1 agrees at 8 bases. The CDR3 consists of 14 residues. The trim removed 8 bases at V and 7 bases at J, leaving 10 bases unmatched. Germline-derived CDR1 and CDR2 are LNHDA and SQIVND (reference sequence). This CDR3 reads CASSQTGARQPQHF. CDR3 coding DNA: TGTGCCAGTTCCCAGACAGGGGCAAGACAGCCCCAGCATTTT.

The gene calls are TRBV5-8 and TRBJ2-4; unclear D gene. The germline V gene has CDR1 SGHTS and CDR2 YDEGEE. Trimming took off 4 bases at V and 5 bases at J, with 10 bases between the two ends. This CDR3 region has 13 residues. The CDR3 DNA reads TGTGCCAGCAGCCCAACAGTTCAAAACATTCAGTACTTC. It encodes CASSPTVQNIQYF.

V and J are TRBV28 and TRBJ2-2; 8 bases align to TRBD2. With 7 bases clipped from V and 1 base from J, the junction kept 5 bases outside the gene matches. This CDR3 comprises 15 residues. CDR1 and CDR2 (germline): MDHEN, SYDVKM. The CDR3 nucleotides read TGTGCCAGCACCACCGGGGGGGTGAACACCGGGGAGCTGTTTTTT. As protein: CASTTGGVNTGELFF. Variable domain in full (rest from reference TRBV28 and TRBJ2-2): DVKVTQSSRYLVKRTGEKVFLECVQDMDHENMFWYRQDPGLGLRLIYFSYDVKMKEKGDIPEGYSVSREKKERFSLILESASTNQTSMYLCASTTGGVNTGELFFGEGSRLTVL.

The CDR3 coding sequence is TGTGCCATACAAAACTCTCTTACAGGGGACACTGAAGCTTTCTTT. This translates into CAIQNSLTGDTEAFF. The V gene is TRBV28, the J gene TRBJ1-1; TRBD1 aligns across 7 bases. Germline V gene lookup returns CDR1 MDHEN and CDR2 SYDVKM. The CDR3 is made up of 15 amino acids. With V trimmed by 10 bases and J by 3 bases, 14 bases remained unmatched.

The genes are TRBV19 and TRBJ2-1; tentatively, D is TRBD2 (6 bases). Germline V gives CDR1 LNHDA, CDR2 SQIVND (reference sequence). V gave up 3 bases and J gave up 4 bases, with 13 bases separating them. CDR3 length: 15 amino acids. The chain's CDR3 is CASSMWGRGYNEQFF. The CDR3 DNA follows: TGTGCCAGTAGTATGTGGGGCCGGGGGTACAATGAGCAGTTCTTC.

Of note for this clone: Other DNA sequences in this sample translate to the same CDR3. The V gene is TRBV15, the J gene TRBJ2-7, with 8 bases identical to TRBD1. This CDR3 is 16 amino acids long. The junction had 5 bases not matched to a gene; V was cut back by 1 base and J by 0 bases. Germline CDR1 reads LNHNV; CDR2 reads YYDKDF (reference sequence). The CDR3 region is CATSRALGTGSYEQYF. For the CDR3, the DNA is TGTGCCACCAGCAGAGCACTGGGGACAGGCTCCTACGAGCAGTACTTC.

J is TRBJ2-1 and V is TRBV11-2; 8 nucleotides line up with TRBD2. The ends lost 8 bases at V and 0 bases at J; junction bases unmatched: 6. Germline V gene sequence: CDR1 SGHAT, CDR2 FQNNGV. The CDR3 length is 15 residues. The CDR3 DNA reads TGTGCCAGCGGGGATAGCGGGGCCTCCTACAATGAGCAGTTCTTC. Amino acids: CASGDSGASYNEQFF.

The V and J genes are TRBV18 and TRBJ2-1; TRBD2 matches 9 bases. CDR3 size: 15 residues. The ends lost 3 bases at V and 4 bases at J; junction bases unmatched: 4. The germline gives CDR1 KGHSH, CDR2 LQKENI. The chain's CDR3 is CASSPAGGLYNEQFF. The CDR3 region has the DNA TGTGCCAGCTCACCGGCGGGAGGGTTGTACAATGAGCAGTTCTTC.

V is TRBV30 and J is TRBJ1-1, with D uncertain. Germline lookup yields CDR1 GTSNPN and CDR2 SVGIG (reference sequence). Trimming pared 5 bases from V and 2 bases from J, leaving 9 bases between. The CDR3 contains 12 residues. The chain's CDR3 is CAWGQPNTEAFF. The CDR3 nucleotides read TGTGCCTGGGGGCAGCCTAACACTGAAGCTTTCTTT. Using reference TRBV30 and TRBJ1-1 for the parts outside the CDR3, the full variable domain is SQTIHQWPATLVQPVGSPLSLECTVEGTSNPNLYWYRQAAGRGLQLLFYSVGIGQISSEVPQNLSASRPQDRQFILSSKKLLLSDSGFYLCAWGQPNTEAFFGQGTRLTVV.

The chain uses TRBV15 and TRBJ2-2; 8 nucleotides agree with TRBD1. The CDR3 contains 17 residues. Germline V lookup: CDR1 LNHNV, CDR2 YYDKDF (reference sequence). Losses at the gene ends were 1 base for V and 3 bases for J; bases not matched to a gene: 7. This CDR3 reads CATSRGLQTGDTGELFF. The CDR3 DNA reads as TGTGCCACCAGCAGAGGCCTCCAGACAGGGGACACCGGGGAGCTGTTTTTT.

This clone was counted between two and nine times. The V gene is TRBV7-6, the J gene TRBJ1-1, with 7 nucleotides matching TRBD1. Germline assignment: CDR1 SGHVS and CDR2 FNYEAQ. The CDR3 contains 15 residues. The junction had 9 bases not matched to a gene; V was cut back by 5 bases and J by 3 bases. CDR3 residues: CASSAQGDEDTEAFF. The CDR3 DNA reads as TGTGCCAGCAGCGCTCAGGGGGATGAGGACACTGAAGCTTTCTTT.

The chain employs TRBV9 and TRBJ1-3, with 7 bases aligning to TRBD1. The CDR3 length is 14 residues. V lost 1 base, J lost 4 bases, and 2 bases stayed unmatched. Germline CDR1 is SGDLS and CDR2 is YYNGEE. The CDR3 DNA sequence: TGTGCCAGCAGCGTATCAGGGGGAGGAAACACCATATATTTT. This encodes CASSVSGGGNTIYF.

Only a few counts were recorded for this clone. The chain joins TRBV6-5 to TRBJ1-2; D possibly corresponds to TRBD1 (5 bases). With 5 bases removed from V and 4 bases from J, the gap between germline ends came to 14 bases. In germline, CDR1 is MNHEY, CDR2 SVGAGI. The CDR3 is made up of 14 amino acids. CDR3 sequence reads: CASSLLRTSYGYTF. CDR3 DNA: TGTGCCAGCAGTCTCCTTAGGACATCCTATGGCTACACCTTC.

The V and J genes are TRBV30 and TRBJ1-2; D unclear. The CDR3 is 13 residues long. Germline V gene sequence: CDR1 GTSNPN, CDR2 SVGIG (reference sequence). Between the trimmed V and J ends, which lost 3 bases and 4 bases, there was a span of 12 bases. CDR3: CAWSGIRTYGYTF. In nucleotides, the CDR3 is TGTGCCTGGAGCGGGATAAGGACCTATGGCTACACCTTC.

In its sample, this clone was seen a few times. The V call is TRBV6-5, the J call TRBJ2-2; 9 bases line up with TRBD1. Unmatched junction bases numbered 4, after V lost 7 bases and J lost 1 base. This CDR3 is 15 amino acids long. The germline V gene encodes CDR1 MNHEY and CDR2 SVGAGI. The DNA of the CDR3 is TGTGCCAGCATTATGGACAGGGGGAACACCGGGGAGCTGTTTTTT. It yields the protein CASIMDRGNTGELFF.

This clone was seen a handful of times. The CDR3 DNA reads TGTGCCAGCAGTTCCCAGGGCCTCATGAACACTGAAGCTTTCTTT. It specifies CASSSQGLMNTEAFF. The genes are TRBV6-1 and TRBJ1-1; a possible D gene is TRBD1 (5 bases). CDR1 and CDR2 from the germline V gene are MNHNS and SASEGT. Between the trimmed V and J ends, which lost 5 bases and 0 bases, there was a span of 13 bases. This CDR3 contains 15 residues.

The rearrangement links TRBV5-1 to TRBJ2-5; 8 bases fit TRBD2. The CDR3 has 16 residues. Germline V gene sequence: CDR1 SGHRS, CDR2 YFSETQ. Trimming at V came to 0 bases and at J to 5 bases, leaving 9 bases not matched to a gene. The CDR3 here is CASSLVRGTSGETQYF. The CDR3 region has the DNA TGCGCCAGCAGCTTGGTCCGAGGGACTAGTGGGGAGACCCAGTACTTC.

The chain combines TRBV4-3 with TRBJ1-2, with TRBD1 matching over 7 bases. Germline V gives CDR1 LGHNA, CDR2 YSLEER. The junction had 6 bases not matched to a gene; V was cut back by 2 bases and J by 0 bases. This CDR3 has 16 amino acids. The CDR3: CASSQPGQASNYGYTF. CDR3 nucleotide sequence: TGCGCCAGCAGCCAACCCGGACAGGCGTCTAACTATGGCTACACCTTC.

The V gene is TRBV9, the J gene TRBJ2-7, with 9 bases that match TRBD2. Trimming cost V 0 bases and J 2 bases; bases outside gene matches: 3. This CDR3 spans 15 amino acids. Germline V gives CDR1 SGDLS, CDR2 YYNGEE. CDR3 sequence (DNA): TGTGCCAGCAGCGTAGCGGCTAGCGGGACCTACGAGCAGTACTTC. Translation: CASSVAASGTYEQYF.

This clone was detected only a few times. The rearrangement uses TRBV7-9 and TRBJ2-2, with 9 bases matching TRBD1. The CDR3 is 16 residues long. J was trimmed by 1 base and V by 3 bases; bases with no gene match: 3. In germline, CDR1 is SEHNR, CDR2 FQNEAQ (reference sequence). The CDR3 loop reads CASSLGTGKNTGELFF. CDR3 DNA: TGTGCCAGCAGCTTGGGGACAGGGAAGAACACCGGGGAGCTGTTTTTT.

The rearrangement links TRBV5-1 to TRBJ1-3, with D hard to call. CDR3 length: 16 residues. Germline loops: CDR1 SGHRS, CDR2 YFSETQ. Between the trimmed V and J ends, which lost 2 bases and 0 bases, there was a span of 12 bases. In DNA, the CDR3 is TGCGCCAGCAGCTTAACAGCACAACTCTCTGGAAACACCATATATTTT. Amino acid sequence: CASSLTAQLSGNTIYF.